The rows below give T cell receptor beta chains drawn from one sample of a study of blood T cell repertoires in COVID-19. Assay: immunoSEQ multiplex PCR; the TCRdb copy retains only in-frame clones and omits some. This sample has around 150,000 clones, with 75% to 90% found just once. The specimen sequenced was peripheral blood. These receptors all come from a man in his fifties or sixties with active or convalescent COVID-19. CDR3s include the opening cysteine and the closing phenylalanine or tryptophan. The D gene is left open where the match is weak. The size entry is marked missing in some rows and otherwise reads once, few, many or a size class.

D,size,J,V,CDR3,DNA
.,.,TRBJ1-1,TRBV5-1,CASSVGQLPMNTEAFF,TGCGCCAGCAGCGTAGGACAGCTACCAATGAACACTGAAGCTTTCTTT
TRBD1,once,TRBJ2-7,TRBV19,CASSKGDRGNEQYF,TGTGCCAGTAGCAAGGGGGACAGGGGCAACGAGCAGTACTTC
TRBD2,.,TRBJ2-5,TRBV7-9,CASSFPSGTETQYF,TGTGCCAGCAGCTTCCCTAGCGGGACAGAGACCCAGTACTTC
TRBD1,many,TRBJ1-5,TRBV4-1,CASSQDGTGGGGNQPQHF,TGCGCCAGCAGCCAAGATGGGACAGGTGGAGGAGGCAATCAGCCCCAGCATTTT
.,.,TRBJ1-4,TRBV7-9,CASSLGVGATEKLFF,TGTGCCAGCAGCTTAGGGGTGGGCGCGACTGAAAAACTGTTTTTT
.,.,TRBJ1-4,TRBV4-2,CASSQEGGGGMSFEKLFF,TGTGCCAGCAGCCAAGAGGGGGGGGGCGGAATGTCCTTTGAAAAACTGTTTTTT
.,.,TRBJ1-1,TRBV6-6,CASSYFEGGEAFF,TGTGCCAGCAGTTACTTCGAGGGAGGGGAAGCTTTCTTT
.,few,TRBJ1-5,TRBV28,CASSSTRGFVGNQPQHF,TGTGCCAGCAGTTCCACCAGGGGATTCGTCGGCAATCAGCCCCAGCATTTT
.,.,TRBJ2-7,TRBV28,CASSFSPYEQYF,TGTGCCAGCAGTTTCAGTCCCTACGAGCAGTACTTC
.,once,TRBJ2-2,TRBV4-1,CASSQVLASAWNTGELFF,TGCGCCAGCAGCCAAGTTCTAGCTAGCGCGTGGAACACCGGGGAGCTGTTTTTT
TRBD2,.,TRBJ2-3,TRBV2,CASSVTSGLTDTQYF,TGTGCCAGCAGTGTTACTAGCGGGTTGACAGATACGCAGTATTTT
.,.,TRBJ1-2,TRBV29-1,CSVASGDGYTF,TGCAGCGTTGCTTCGGGTGATGGCTACACCTTC
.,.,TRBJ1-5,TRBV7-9,CASSLVGAHQPQHF,TGTGCCAGCAGCTTAGTAGGGGCCCATCAGCCCCAGCATTTT
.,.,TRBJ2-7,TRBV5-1,CASSFAGTYEQYF,TGCGCCAGCAGCTTCGCAGGGACCTACGAGCAGTACTTC
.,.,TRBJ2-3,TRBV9,CASSVSQYTDTQYF,TGTGCCAGCAGCGTCTCCCAGTACACAGATACGCAGTATTTT
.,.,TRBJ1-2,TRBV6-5,CASSYRLGSQDYGYTF,TGTGCCAGCAGTTACCGGTTGGGGAGTCAGGACTATGGCTACACCTTC
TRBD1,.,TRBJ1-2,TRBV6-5,CASRDPGTGGPGYTF,TGTGCCAGCAGAGATCCCGGGACAGGGGGTCCTGGCTACACCTTC
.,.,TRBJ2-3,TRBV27,CASRTPGKSTDTQYF,TGTGCCAGCAGAACTCCCGGGAAAAGCACAGATACGCAGTATTTT
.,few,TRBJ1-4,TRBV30,CACRPRGANEKLFF,TGTGCCTGCCGACCCAGGGGAGCTAATGAAAAACTGTTTTTT
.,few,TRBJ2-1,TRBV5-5,CASSLVSNEQFF,TGTGCCAGCAGCTTGGTCTCCAATGAGCAGTTCTTC
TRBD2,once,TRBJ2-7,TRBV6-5,CASGGSGLASYEQYF,TGTGCCAGCGGAGGTTCAGGACTAGCGTCCTACGAGCAGTACTTC
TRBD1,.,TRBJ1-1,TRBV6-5,CASRTTGGSSEAFF,TGTGCCAGCAGAACGACAGGGGGCTCGTCGGAAGCTTTCTTT
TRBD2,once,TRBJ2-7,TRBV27,CASSFSGRYEQYF,TGTGCCAGCAGTTTTAGCGGGAGGTACGAGCAGTACTTC
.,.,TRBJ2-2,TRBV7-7,CASSFGSYTGELFF,TGTGCTAGCAGCTTCGGGAGCTACACCGGGGAGCTGTTTTTT
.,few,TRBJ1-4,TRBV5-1,CASRRTAGENEKLFF,TGCGCCAGCAGAAGAACGGCTGGGGAGAATGAAAAACTGTTTTTT
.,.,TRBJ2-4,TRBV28,CASSLFRKNIQYF,TGTGCCAGCAGTTTATTCCGGAAAAACATTCAGTACTTC